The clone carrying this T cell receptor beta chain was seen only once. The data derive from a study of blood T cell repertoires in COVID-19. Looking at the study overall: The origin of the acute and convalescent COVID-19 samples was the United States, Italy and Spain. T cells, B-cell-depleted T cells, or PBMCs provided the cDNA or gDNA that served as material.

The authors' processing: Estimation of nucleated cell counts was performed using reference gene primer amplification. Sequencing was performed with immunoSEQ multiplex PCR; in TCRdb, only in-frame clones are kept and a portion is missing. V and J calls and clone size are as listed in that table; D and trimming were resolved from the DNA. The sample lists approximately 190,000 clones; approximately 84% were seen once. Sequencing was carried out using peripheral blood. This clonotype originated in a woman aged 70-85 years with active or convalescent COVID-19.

As DNA, the CDR3 is TGTGCCAGCAGCTTTTCAGGGAAGAGGCTAGCGGGAAACTCCTACGAGCAGTACTTC. Protein: CASSFSGKRLAGNSYEQYF. The chain is built from TRBV11-2 and TRBJ2-7, with 9 bases lining up with TRBD2. The CDR3 contains 19 residues. The germline V gene encodes CDR1 SGHAT and CDR2 FQNNGV. V shed 3 bases and J 0 bases; nucleotides not matched to a gene: 15.